Described below is a single T cell receptor (beta chain) sequence and its context. Its antigen is undetermined. CDR3 length: 14 residues. Trimming took 5 bases from V and 3 from J; bases not matched to a gene: 4. Germline CDR1 reads MDHEN; CDR2 reads SYDVKM. The source of the sample is a study of T cell responses to AZD1222 COVID-19 vaccine. This table comes from immunoSEQ multiplex PCR, and its TCRdb copy is limited to in-frame clones, with some not included. Seen here are 130,000 to 150,000 clones, 70% to 90% observed once, and the top ten hold just over 5.5%. Study findings and constraints: Reports say nearly half of spike-specific TCRs go after unmutated variant regions.

The sequenced sample was peripheral blood, obtained on day 0 of AZD1222 vaccination. This clonotype was obtained from an adult in good health. The chain has TRBV28 and TRBJ1-2, with 9 positions matching TRBD1. CDR3 residues: CASSGTGIDYGYTF. CDR3 in DNA: TGTGCCAGCAGTGGGACAGGGATTGACTATGGCTACACCTTC.